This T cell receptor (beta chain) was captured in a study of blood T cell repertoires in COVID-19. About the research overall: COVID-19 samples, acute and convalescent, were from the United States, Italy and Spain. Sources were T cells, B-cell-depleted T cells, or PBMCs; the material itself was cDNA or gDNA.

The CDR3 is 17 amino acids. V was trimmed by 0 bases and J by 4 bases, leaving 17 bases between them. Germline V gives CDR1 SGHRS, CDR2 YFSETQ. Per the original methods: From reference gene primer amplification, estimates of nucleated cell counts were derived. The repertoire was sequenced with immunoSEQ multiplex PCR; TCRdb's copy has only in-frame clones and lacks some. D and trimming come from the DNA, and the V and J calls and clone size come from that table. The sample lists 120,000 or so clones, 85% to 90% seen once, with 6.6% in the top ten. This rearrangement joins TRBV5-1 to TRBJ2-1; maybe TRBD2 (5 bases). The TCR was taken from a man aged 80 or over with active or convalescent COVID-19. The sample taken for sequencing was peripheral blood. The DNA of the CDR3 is TGCGCCAGCAGCTTGGTCGGGTTCGGTAGCGCGTACAATGAGCAGTTCTTC. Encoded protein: CASSLVGFGSAYNEQFF.